The entry below gives a single T cell receptor beta chain sequence along with its context. The length of the CDR3 is 14 residues. V was pared by 0 bases and J by 5 bases, with 8 bases between. Germline assignment: CDR1 LGHNA and CDR2 YNFKEQ. This specimen comes from a study of blood T cell repertoires in COVID-19. The overall study: Samples taken during acute and convalescent COVID-19 were collected in the United States, Italy and Spain. T cells, B-cell-depleted T cells, or PBMCs supplied cDNA or gDNA.

Here immunoSEQ multiplex PCR was the method, and the copy in TCRdb shows in-frame clones only, minus some. Among 45,000 to 65,000 clones listed, about 86% were seen once. This sequence was found in an elderly man with active COVID-19. The source material was peripheral blood. J is TRBJ1-5 and V is TRBV4-2; possibly TRBD1 for D (5 bases). DNA of the CDR3: TGTGCCAGCAGCCAAGACAGGGCGGATCAGCCCCAGCATTTT. Translating gives CASSQDRADQPQHF.